The present entry profiles one T cell receptor beta chain with its context. This sample is drawn from a study of blood T cell repertoires in COVID-19. Original methodology: Counts of nucleated cells, estimated from reference gene primer amplification, were obtained. The method was immunoSEQ multiplex PCR; TCRdb's version includes in-frame clones alone and lacks a portion of them. V, J and clone size are those of that table, while D and trimming were read from the DNA. Seen here are 130,000 or so clones, approximately 80% observed once, and the top ten hold 10% to 15%. Germline CDR1 and CDR2: MNHEY and SMNVEV (reference sequence). The CDR3 has 14 amino acids. Trimming removed 8 bases at V and 7 bases at J, with 15 bases between.

The chain has TRBV27 and TRBJ1-6; a weak D match, TRBD1 (6 bases). The source of this sequence is an older woman with acute or convalescent COVID-19. Sequencing used peripheral blood. The CDR3 sequence: CASGPFDRNSPLHF. For the CDR3, the DNA is TGTGCCAGCGGCCCCTTTGACAGGAATTCACCCCTCCACTTT.